The next 22 T cell receptor beta chains were all read from a single sample in a study of naive and memory T cell subsets listed by TCRdb under 2017. The study described a robust, sensitive protocol for amplifying, sequencing and analyzing TCRs, using 3' ligation of a UMI-containing oligonucleotide to TCR cDNA. The library was obtained by 5' RACE. Sequencing relied on an Illumina MiSeq. The ligated cDNA was amplified in four rounds of PCR with nested alpha and beta constant region primers together with the SP2 primer. TCRdb reworked the public reads: Q25 trimming with fastp, MiXCR clone assembly, productive beta chains retained. Under each unique CDR3 protein, matching rows form one entry showing the most common genes and DNA. In this sample the table shows tens of thousands of distinct CDR3 sequences, approximately 7.2% of which occur a single time. The top ten hold about 9.8% of the sample. The source of these receptors is a male donor in good health.

This rearrangement joins TRBV27 to TRBJ1-2; 10 bases map to TRBD1. Germline V gene data show CDR1 as MNHEY and CDR2 as SMNVEV (reference sequence). This CDR3 has 15 residues. J gave up 5 bases and V 4 bases, and 7 bases lay outside the gene matches. For the CDR3, the DNA is TGTGCCAGCAGTTCAAGACAGGGGGCGGGGTATGGCTACACCTTC. Its protein is CASSSRQGAGYGYTF.

This clonotype has just a few counts. The chain uses TRBV19 and TRBJ2-1, with 8 positions matching TRBD2. This CDR3 has 14 amino acids. Germline V lookup: CDR1 LNHDA, CDR2 SQIVND (reference sequence). V gave up 7 bases and J gave up 4 bases; unmatched junction bases: 6. CDR3 coding DNA: TGTGCCAGTACCGCGGGGGGCCGGTACAATGAGCAGTTCTTC. Amino acids: CASTAGGRYNEQFF.

Only a few counts were recorded for this clonotype. This chain joins TRBV19 and TRBJ2-2, with 9 bases fitting TRBD2. The germline gives CDR1 LNHDA, CDR2 SQIVND (reference sequence). CDR3 length: 16 residues. Trimming removed 11 bases from V and 1 base from J; junction bases left unmatched: 11. CDR3 nucleotides: TGTGCCTCCCTCCCACTAGCGGGCCTGAACACCGGGGAGCTGTTTTTT. This encodes CASLPLAGLNTGELFF. Drawing the rest from reference TRBV19 and TRBJ2-2, the complete variable domain is DGGITQSPKYLFRKEGQNVTLSCEQNLNHDAMYWYRQDPGQGLRLIYYSQIVNDFQKGDIAEGYSVSREKKESFPLTVTSAQKNPTAFYLCASLPLAGLNTGELFFGEGSRLTVL.

This clonotype has only a few counts. This chain uses TRBV10-3 with TRBJ2-7; 8 positions match TRBD2. Per the germline V gene, CDR1 is ENHRY and CDR2 is SYGVKD. V was pared by 6 bases and J by 3 bases, with 16 bases of the junction left unmatched. The CDR3 has 17 amino acids. The CDR3, as DNA: TGTGCCATCAGCGCCGCGGGCGGGGGGCGTTACAACTACGAGCAGTACTTC. Its translation: CAISAAGGGRYNYEQYF.

This clonotype was detected only a few times. The V gene is TRBV6-1, the J gene TRBJ1-3; D uncertain. Germline CDR1 MNHNS, CDR2 SASEGT. V was trimmed by 8 bases and J by 0 bases, leaving 11 bases between them. The CDR3 is 14 residues long. The CDR3 here is CASASWASGNTIYF. The CDR3 DNA reads as TGTGCCAGCGCCTCTTGGGCCTCTGGAAACACCATATATTTT.

The chain couples TRBV6-6 to TRBJ1-3, with 7 bases that match TRBD1. The V and J ends lost 0 bases and 0 bases, in that order; junction bases with no gene match: 2. There are 16 residues in the CDR3. Germline CDR1 MNHNY, CDR2 SVGAGI (reference sequence). The DNA of the CDR3 is TGTGCCAGCAGTTACTCGGGACAGCCCTCTGGAAACACCATATATTTT. Encoded protein: CASSYSGQPSGNTIYF.

In this sample, this clonotype turned up a few times. The rearrangement links TRBV20-1 to TRBJ1-1, with 7 bases fitting TRBD1. The V gene end was trimmed by 3 bases and the J gene end by 5 bases; junction bases not matched to a gene: 9. CDR3 size: 14 residues. CDR1 is DFQATT, CDR2 SNEGSKA, per germline (reference sequence). As DNA, the CDR3 is TGCAGTGCTAGTATGCCAGGGGGTAGGACTGAAGCTTTCTTT. Its protein product is CSASMPGGRTEAFF.

This clonotype was seen repeatedly, ten times or more. V gene TRBV29-1 combines with J gene TRBJ1-3; the D gene is possibly TRBD1 (5 bases). CDR3 size: 12 residues. Germline CDR1 SQVTM, CDR2 ANQGSEA. V lost 6 bases and J lost 4, with 10 bases in between. Written as DNA, the CDR3 is TGCAGCGTCGGGACCTCAGGAAACACCATATATTTT. Translating it yields CSVGTSGNTIYF.

This clonotype has ten or more counts. This chain links TRBV27 with TRBJ2-1, with 7 bases fitting TRBD1. Germline CDR1 is MNHEY and CDR2 is SMNVEV (reference sequence). This CDR3 is built from 17 residues. Unmatched junction bases numbered 12, after V lost 5 bases and J lost 2 bases. This CDR3 reads CASSPWGQPTTYNEQFF. CDR3 nucleotide sequence: TGTGCCAGCAGTCCTTGGGGACAGCCTACCACCTACAATGAGCAGTTCTTC.

The rearrangement joins TRBV9 to TRBJ1-2; D uncertain. The V and J ends lost 7 bases and 8 bases respectively, with 15 bases between them. This CDR3 has 12 amino acids. CDR1 SGDLS and CDR2 YYNGEE come from the germline V gene. CDR3 DNA: TGTGCCAGCTCCCGGGGTGCAGGAGGCTACACCTTC. Its protein product is CASSRGAGGYTF.

This clonotype was detected ten times or more. The genes are TRBV28 and TRBJ2-5, with 8 bases lining up with TRBD2. Germline V gives CDR1 MDHEN, CDR2 SYDVKM. J lost 0 bases, V lost 6 bases, and 6 bases had no gene match. The CDR3 extends over 15 amino acids. CDR3 nucleotides: TGTGCCAGCAGCGGTTTAGCGGGGTACCAAGAGACCCAGTACTTC. Its protein is CASSGLAGYQETQYF.

This clonotype showed up just a few times. This chain connects TRBV12-3 or TRBV12-4 to TRBJ1-4; 7 bases agree with TRBD1. The CDR3 totals 12 residues. V shed 6 bases, J shed 7 bases, and the junction held 2 bases outside the gene matches. CDR3 region: CASRGTVEKLFF. The CDR3 DNA reads as TGTGCCAGCAGGGGGACAGTTGAAAAACTGTTTTTT.

This clonotype has at least ten counts. V gene TRBV29-1 combines with J gene TRBJ1-5; TRBD1 aligns across 11 bases. The CDR3 is made up of 15 amino acids. The V gene end was trimmed by 6 bases and the J gene end by 3 bases; junction bases not matched to a gene: 7. CDR1 is SQVTM, CDR2 ANQGSEA, per germline. The CDR3 nucleotides are TGCAGCGTCGCTGGGACAGGGGGGGTCAATCAGCCCCAGCATTTT. Amino acids: CSVAGTGGVNQPQHF.

This clonotype was detected only a few times. The chain's CDR3 is CASSQEPAGGLFTQYF. The CDR3 region has the DNA TGCGCCAGCAGCCAAGAACCGGCGGGAGGGCTGTTTACGCAGTATTTT. This rearrangement joins TRBV4-1 to TRBJ2-3; 9 bases fit TRBD2. CDR3 size: 16 residues. Losses at the gene ends were 0 bases for V and 8 bases for J; bases not matched to a gene: 9. Germline values: CDR1 MGHRA, CDR2 YSYEKL.

In this sample, this clonotype turned up many times. The J gene is TRBJ2-3, the V gene TRBV20-1, with 10 bases fitting TRBD2. The CDR3 has 16 residues. Germline V CDR1 and CDR2: DFQATT, SNEGSKA (reference sequence). V dropped 5 bases and J dropped 4; count of bases not matched to a gene: 12. The CDR3 DNA follows: TGCAGTGCTCAAGAACCACTAGCGGGGTCACCAGATACGCAGTATTTT. This encodes CSAQEPLAGSPDTQYF.

This clonotype was counted at least ten times. This rearrangement joins TRBV11-2 to TRBJ2-3; weak D call: TRBD2 (5 bases). This CDR3 spans 17 amino acids. CDR1 and CDR2 (germline): SGHAT, FQNNGV. V lost 4 bases and J 2 bases, leaving 19 bases between the germline ends. CDR3 bases: TGTGCCAGCAGCTCGTCGACGTACCTAGCTTCCACAGATACGCAGTATTTT. Its translation is CASSSSTYLASTDTQYF.

This clonotype was counted at least ten times. The chain links TRBV20-1 to TRBJ2-7, with D tentatively TRBD2 (6 bases). Trimming cost V 5 bases and J 5 bases, with 13 bases left between them. This CDR3 comprises 12 residues. Germline CDR1 and CDR2: DFQATT and SNEGSKA (reference sequence). CDR3 DNA: TGCAGTGCTGAGAGGGACTCTCACGAGCAGTACTTC. Translation: CSAERDSHEQYF.

This sequence joins TRBV7-2 and TRBJ2-3; 12 nucleotides line up with TRBD2. Trimming took 2 bases from V and 6 from J; bases not matched to a gene: 6. CDR3 length equals 16 residues. Per germline, CDR1 SGHTA and CDR2 FQGNSA. The CDR3 nucleotides read TGTGCCAGCAGCTTACCTAGCGGGAGGGCCGGGGATACGCAGTATTTT. It specifies CASSLPSGRAGDTQYF.

A few counts support this clonotype. V is TRBV12-3 or TRBV12-4 and J is TRBJ2-5, with D unresolved. V was clipped by 2 bases and J by 4 bases, with 11 bases between them. The length of the CDR3 is 14 residues. The CDR3 here is CASSLILGRETQYF. In DNA form, the CDR3 reads TGTGCCAGCAGTTTAATCTTGGGTAGAGAGACCCAGTACTTC.

This clonotype was recorded at least ten times. The chain links TRBV29-1 to TRBJ2-7; weak D call: TRBD1 (6 bases). Germline lookup yields CDR1 SQVTM and CDR2 ANQGSEA. This CDR3 region has 12 residues. The ends were cut back, 4 bases at V and 8 bases at J, with 15 bases in the middle. In DNA form, the CDR3 reads TGCAGCGTTGTGTCACAGGGTATTCAGCAGTACTTC. As protein: CSVVSQGIQQYF.

The sample holds many counts of this clonotype. The CDR3 bases are TGCAGCGTCCCAGGTCTCTCCTACGAGCAGTACTTC. Protein: CSVPGLSYEQYF. V gene TRBV29-1 combines with J gene TRBJ2-7; D remains ambiguous. Germline V CDR1 and CDR2: SQVTM, ANQGSEA. The CDR3 sequence is 12 residues long. Trimming took 6 bases from V and 0 from J, leaving 9 bases between them.

This clonotype was detected ten times or more. The chain employs TRBV12-3 or TRBV12-4 and TRBJ1-3; TRBD1 might be the D (6 bases). The V and J ends lost 4 bases and 0 bases respectively, with 10 bases between them. This CDR3 region has 15 residues. CDR3 DNA: TGTGCCAGCAGTTGGGGGCAGGGCTCTGGAAACACCATATATTTT. Translation gives CASSWGQGSGNTIYF.